The source of this TCR beta chain is a study of regulatory T cells in long-lasting Graves disease. Study-wide findings and caveats: With approximately 3,000 shared public clonotypes, persistent patients exceeded new patients, who shared around 970.

Many counts were recorded for this clonotype. Its antigen is still unknown. The V and J ends lost 5 bases and 7 bases, in that order; junction bases with no gene match: 5. Germline V gene data show CDR1 as SGHTA and CDR2 as FQGNSA. The CDR3 has 15 residues. Time point specified: newly diagnosed GD, antithyroid drugs for less than 3 months. PBMC-derived RNA was used for the TCR library. Patients met American Thyroid Association criteria for Graves' disease. To make TCR beta libraries, researchers used iRepertoire HTBI primers and Arm-PCR of CDR3 regions. TCRdb re-analysed the multiplex PCR reads in MiXCR, keeping a single row per CDR3 protein. The table lists over 450,000 distinct CDR3 sequences, more than 10% of them singletons. The data also belong to a second study, concerning T cells in Graves' hyperthyroidism and ophthalmopathy. That paper adds: Lactation, pregnancy, other autoimmune disease or uncontrolled infection excluded patients. In validation, the model predicted ophthalmopathy. These predictions came a median approximately six months before onset.

The chain joins TRBV7-2 to TRBJ2-1; TRBD2 matches at 13 bases. The TCR sequence derives from a woman aged 25 to 39 with Graves disease. The specimen comprised peripheral blood mononuclear cells (PBMCs), sampled at new diagnosis, from a patient treated with antithyroid drugs. CDR3 sequence: CASSRTSGSLNEQFF. The CDR3 nucleotides are TGTGCCAGCAGCCGGACTAGCGGGAGTTTAAATGAGCAGTTCTTC.